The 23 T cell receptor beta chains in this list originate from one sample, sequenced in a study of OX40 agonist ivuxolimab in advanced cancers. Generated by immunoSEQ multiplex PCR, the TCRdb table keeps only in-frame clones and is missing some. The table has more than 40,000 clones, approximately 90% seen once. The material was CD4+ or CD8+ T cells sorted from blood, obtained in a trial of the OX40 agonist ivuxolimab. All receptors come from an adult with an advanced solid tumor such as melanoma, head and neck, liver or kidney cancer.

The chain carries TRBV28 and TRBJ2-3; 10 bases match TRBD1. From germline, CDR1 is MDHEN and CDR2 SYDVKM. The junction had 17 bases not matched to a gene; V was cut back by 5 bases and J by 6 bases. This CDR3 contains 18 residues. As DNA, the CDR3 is TGTGCCAGCAGTAGGGGACAGGGGCGTTGGGCTTTCCCCGATACGCAGTATTTT. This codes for CASSRGQGRWAFPDTQYF.

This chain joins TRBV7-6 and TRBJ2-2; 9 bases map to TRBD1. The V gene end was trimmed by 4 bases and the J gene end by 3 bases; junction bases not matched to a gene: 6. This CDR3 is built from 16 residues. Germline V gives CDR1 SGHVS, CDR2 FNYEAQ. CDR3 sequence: CASSYYRGLDTGELFF. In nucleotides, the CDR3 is TGTGCCAGCAGCTACTACAGGGGGCTCGACACCGGGGAGCTGTTTTTT.

The CDR3, as DNA: TGCGCCAGCAGCCAAGATCGGTTCTCCTCTGGAAACACCATATATTTT. It is translated as CASSQDRFSSGNTIYF. V and J are TRBV4-3 and TRBJ1-3; D remains ambiguous. V lost 0 bases to trimming and J lost 0 bases, with 9 bases between them. There are 16 residues in the CDR3. Germline lookup yields CDR1 LGHNA and CDR2 YSLEER.

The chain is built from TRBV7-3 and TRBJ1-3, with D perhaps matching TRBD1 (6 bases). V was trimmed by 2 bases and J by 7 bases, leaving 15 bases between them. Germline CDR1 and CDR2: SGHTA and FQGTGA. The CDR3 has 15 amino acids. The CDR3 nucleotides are TGTGCCAGCAGCTTATTTGGGGGCGCAGGGAACACCATATATTTT. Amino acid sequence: CASSLFGGAGNTIYF. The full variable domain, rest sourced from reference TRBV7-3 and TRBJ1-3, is GAGVSQTPSNKVTEKGKYVELRCDPISGHTALYWYRQSLGQGPEFLIYFQGTGAADDSGLPNDRFFAVRPEGSVSTLKIQRTERGDSAVYLCASSLFGGAGNTIYFGEGSWLTVV.

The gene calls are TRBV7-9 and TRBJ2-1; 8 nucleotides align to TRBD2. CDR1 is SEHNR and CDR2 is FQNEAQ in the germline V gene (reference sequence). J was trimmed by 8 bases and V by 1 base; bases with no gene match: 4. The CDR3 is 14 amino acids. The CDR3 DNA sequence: TGTGCCAGCAGCTTAGTGAACGGGGGGGATGAGCAGTTCTTC. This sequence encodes CASSLVNGGDEQFF.

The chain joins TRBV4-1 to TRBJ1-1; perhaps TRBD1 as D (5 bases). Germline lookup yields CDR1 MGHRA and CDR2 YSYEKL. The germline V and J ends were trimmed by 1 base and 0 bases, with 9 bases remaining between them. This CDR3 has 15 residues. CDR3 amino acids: CASSQVAGMNTEAFF. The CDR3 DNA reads TGCGCCAGCAGCCAAGTGGCAGGGATGAACACTGAAGCTTTCTTT.

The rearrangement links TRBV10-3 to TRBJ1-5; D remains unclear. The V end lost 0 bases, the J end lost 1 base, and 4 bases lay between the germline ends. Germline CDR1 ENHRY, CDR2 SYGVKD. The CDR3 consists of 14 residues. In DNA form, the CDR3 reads TGTGCCATCAGTGAGTCATGGAGCAATCAGCCCCAGCATTTT. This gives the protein CAISESWSNQPQHF.

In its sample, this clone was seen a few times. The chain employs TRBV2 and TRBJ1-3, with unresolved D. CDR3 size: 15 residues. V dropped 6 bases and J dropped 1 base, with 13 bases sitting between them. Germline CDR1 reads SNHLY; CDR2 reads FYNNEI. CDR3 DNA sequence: TGTGCCAGCAGAGATGCCGATGCATCTGGAAACACCATATATTTT. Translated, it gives CASRDADASGNTIYF.

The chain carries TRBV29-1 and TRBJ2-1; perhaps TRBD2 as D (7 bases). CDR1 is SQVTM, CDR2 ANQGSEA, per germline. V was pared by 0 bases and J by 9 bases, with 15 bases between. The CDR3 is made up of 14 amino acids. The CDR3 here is CSVEEEGGAAEQFF. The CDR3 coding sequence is TGCAGCGTTGAAGAGGAGGGGGGGGCCGCTGAGCAGTTCTTC.

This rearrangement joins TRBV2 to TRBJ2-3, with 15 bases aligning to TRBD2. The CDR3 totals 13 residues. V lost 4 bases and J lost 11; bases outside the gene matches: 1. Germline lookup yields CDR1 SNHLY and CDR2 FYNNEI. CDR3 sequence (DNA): TGTGCCAGCAGTGCGGGACTAGCGGGGGGGCAGTATTTT. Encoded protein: CASSAGLAGGQYF.

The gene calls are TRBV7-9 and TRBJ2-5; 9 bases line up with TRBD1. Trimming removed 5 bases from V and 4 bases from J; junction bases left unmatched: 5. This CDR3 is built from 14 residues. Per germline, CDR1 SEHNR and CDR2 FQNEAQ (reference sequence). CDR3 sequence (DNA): TGTGCCAGCAGCGTAAACAGGGGGCGAGAGACCCAGTACTTC. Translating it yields CASSVNRGRETQYF. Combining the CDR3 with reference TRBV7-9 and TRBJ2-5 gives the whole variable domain DTGVSQNPRHKITKRGQNVTFRCDPISEHNRLYWYRQTLGQGPEFLTYFQNEAQLEKSRLLSDRFSAERPKGSFSTLEIQRTEQGDSAMYLCASSVNRGRETQYFGPGTRLLVL.

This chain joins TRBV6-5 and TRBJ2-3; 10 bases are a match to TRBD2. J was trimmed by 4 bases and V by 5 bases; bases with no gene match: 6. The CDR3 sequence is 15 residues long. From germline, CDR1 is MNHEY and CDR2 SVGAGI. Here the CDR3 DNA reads TGTGCCAGCAGTGTGATAGCGGGAGGTGCAGATACGCAGTATTTT. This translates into CASSVIAGGADTQYF.

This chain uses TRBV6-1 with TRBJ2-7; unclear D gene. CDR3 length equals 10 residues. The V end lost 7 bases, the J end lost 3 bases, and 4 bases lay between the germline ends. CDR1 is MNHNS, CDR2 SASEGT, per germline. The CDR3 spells CASMGYEQYF. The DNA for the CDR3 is TGTGCCAGCATGGGCTACGAGCAGTACTTC.

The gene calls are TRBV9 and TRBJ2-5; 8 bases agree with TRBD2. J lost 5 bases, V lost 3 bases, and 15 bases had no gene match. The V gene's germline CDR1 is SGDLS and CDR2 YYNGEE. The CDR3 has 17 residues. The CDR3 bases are TGTGCCAGCAGCGCCCCGGGAGGGGGAGGGGTCACGGAGACCCAGTACTTC. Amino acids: CASSAPGGGGVTETQYF.

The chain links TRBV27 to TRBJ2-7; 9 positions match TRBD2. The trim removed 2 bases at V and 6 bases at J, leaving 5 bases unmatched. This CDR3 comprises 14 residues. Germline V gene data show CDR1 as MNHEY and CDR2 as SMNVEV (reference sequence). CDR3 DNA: TGTGCCAGCAGTTTAGCGGGGGGGCAACTCGAGCAGTACTTC. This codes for CASSLAGGQLEQYF.

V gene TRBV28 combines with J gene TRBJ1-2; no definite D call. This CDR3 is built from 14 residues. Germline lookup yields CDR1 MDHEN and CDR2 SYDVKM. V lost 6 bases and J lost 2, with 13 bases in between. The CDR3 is CASRGRLQNYGYTF. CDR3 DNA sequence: TGTGCCAGCAGGGGGAGGCTCCAGAACTATGGCTACACCTTC.

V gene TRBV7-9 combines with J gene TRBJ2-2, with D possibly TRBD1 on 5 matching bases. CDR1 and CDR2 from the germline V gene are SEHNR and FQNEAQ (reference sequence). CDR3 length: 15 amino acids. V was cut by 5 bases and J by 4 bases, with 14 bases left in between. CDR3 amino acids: CASSRVGDSTGELFF. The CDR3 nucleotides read TGTGCCAGCAGCCGGGTAGGGGATAGCACCGGGGAGCTGTTTTTT.

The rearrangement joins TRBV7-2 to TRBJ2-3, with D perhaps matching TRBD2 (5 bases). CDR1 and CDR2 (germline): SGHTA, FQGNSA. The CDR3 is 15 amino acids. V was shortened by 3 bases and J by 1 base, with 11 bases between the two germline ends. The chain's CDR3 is CASSLLGGGTDTQYF. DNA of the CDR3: TGTGCCAGCAGCTTGCTAGGAGGAGGCACAGATACGCAGTATTTT.

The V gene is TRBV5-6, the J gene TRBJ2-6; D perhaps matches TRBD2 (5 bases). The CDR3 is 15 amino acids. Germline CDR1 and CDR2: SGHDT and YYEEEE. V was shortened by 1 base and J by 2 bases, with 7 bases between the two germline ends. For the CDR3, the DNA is TGTGCCAGCAGCTTGTTGACTACTGGGGCCAACGTCCTGACTTTC. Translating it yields CASSLLTTGANVLTF.

CDR3 in amino acids: CAISEPDSGGAYEQYF. In DNA, the CDR3 is TGTGCCATCAGTGAGCCCGATAGCGGGGGGGCCTACGAGCAGTACTTC. J is TRBJ2-7 and V is TRBV10-3, with 11 bases matching TRBD2. Germline CDR1 and CDR2: ENHRY and SYGVKD. The J segment lost 2 bases and the V segment lost 2 bases, leaving 5 bases of the junction unmatched. The CDR3 extends over 16 amino acids.

This CDR3 is CARSHRQENTEAFF. CDR3 bases: TGTGCCAGAAGCCACCGACAAGAGAACACTGAAGCTTTCTTT. The V and J genes are TRBV7-5 and TRBJ1-1; TRBD1, the table's D call, was not compared with the DNA. TRBV7-5 is labeled a pseudogene. This CDR3 contains 14 residues.

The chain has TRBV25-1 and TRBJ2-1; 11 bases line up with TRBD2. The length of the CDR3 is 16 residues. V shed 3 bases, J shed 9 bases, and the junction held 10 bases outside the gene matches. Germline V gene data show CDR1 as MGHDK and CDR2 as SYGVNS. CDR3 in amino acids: CASSEGWGTSGFEQFF. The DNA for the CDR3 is TGTGCCAGCAGTGAGGGGTGGGGGACTAGCGGATTTGAGCAGTTCTTC.

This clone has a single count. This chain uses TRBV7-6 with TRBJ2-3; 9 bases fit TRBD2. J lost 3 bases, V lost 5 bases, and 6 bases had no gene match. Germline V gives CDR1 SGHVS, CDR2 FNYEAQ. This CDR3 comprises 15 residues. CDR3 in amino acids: CASSPLAGETDTQYF. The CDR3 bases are TGTGCCAGCAGCCCCTTAGCGGGAGAAACAGATACGCAGTATTTT.